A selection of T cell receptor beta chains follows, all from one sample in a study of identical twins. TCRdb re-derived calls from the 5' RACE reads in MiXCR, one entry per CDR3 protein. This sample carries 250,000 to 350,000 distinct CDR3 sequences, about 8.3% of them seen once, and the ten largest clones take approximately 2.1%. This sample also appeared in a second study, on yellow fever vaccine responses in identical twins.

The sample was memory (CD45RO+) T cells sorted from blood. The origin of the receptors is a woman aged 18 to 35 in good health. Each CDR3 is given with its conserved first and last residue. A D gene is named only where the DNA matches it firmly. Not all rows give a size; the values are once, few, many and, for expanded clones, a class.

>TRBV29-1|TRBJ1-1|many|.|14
CSVRFVTGETEAFF
TGCAGCGTTCGTTTCGTCACGGGAGAAACTGAAGCTTTCTTT
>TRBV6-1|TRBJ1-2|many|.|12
CASRPSGYGYTF
TGTGCCAGCAGGCCTTCCGGTTATGGCTACACCTTC
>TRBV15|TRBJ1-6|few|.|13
CATSRDSNSPLHF
TGTGCCACCAGCAGAGACAGTAATTCACCCCTCCACTTT
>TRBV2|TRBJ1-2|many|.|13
CASSERAVQGYTF
TGTGCCAGCAGTGAAAGGGCAGTCCAGGGCTACACCTTC
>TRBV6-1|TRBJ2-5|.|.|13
CASSDRAAETQYF
TGTGCCAGCAGTGACAGGGCGGCAGAGACCCAGTACTTC
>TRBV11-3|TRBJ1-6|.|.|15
CASSASGHGFSPLHF
TGTGCCAGCAGCGCCTCGGGCCACGGGTTTTCACCCCTCCACTTT
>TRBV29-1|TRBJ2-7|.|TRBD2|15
CSLNGELAGPSEQYF
TGCAGCCTAAACGGGGAACTAGCGGGACCAAGCGAGCAGTACTTC
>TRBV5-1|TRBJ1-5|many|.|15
CASSLGGLSNQPQHF
TGCGCCAGCAGCTTGGGGGGGCTGAGCAATCAGCCCCAGCATTTT
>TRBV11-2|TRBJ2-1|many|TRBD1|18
CASSDPRGLPFSYNEQFF
TGTGCCAGCAGCGATCCGAGGGGGCTTCCCTTCTCCTACAATGAGCAGTTCTTC
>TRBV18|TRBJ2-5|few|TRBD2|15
CASSIVAGERETQYF
TGTGCCAGCTCAATTGTAGCGGGAGAGAGAGAGACCCAGTACTTC
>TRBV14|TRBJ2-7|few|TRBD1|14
CASSLGQGLFEQYF
TGTGCCAGCAGCCTGGGACAGGGTCTGTTCGAGCAGTACTTC
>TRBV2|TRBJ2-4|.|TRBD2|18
CASSEAGGPGGVKNIQYF
TGTGCCAGCAGTGAAGCGGGAGGGCCTGGAGGCGTCAAAAACATTCAGTACTTC
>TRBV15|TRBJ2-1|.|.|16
CATSRVRASSYNEQFF
TGTGCCACCAGCAGAGTTCGGGCGAGCTCCTACAATGAGCAGTTCTTC
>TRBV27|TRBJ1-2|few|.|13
CASSISRNYGYTF
TGTGCCAGCAGCATCTCCCGTAACTATGGCTACACCTTC
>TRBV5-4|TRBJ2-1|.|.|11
CASSFKGEQFF
TGTGCCAGCAGCTTCAAAGGTGAGCAGTTCTTC
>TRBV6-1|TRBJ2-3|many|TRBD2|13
CASSRTSEDTQYF
TGTGCCAGCAGTCGGACTAGCGAAGATACGCAGTATTTT
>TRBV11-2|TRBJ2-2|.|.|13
CASREQGPGELFF
TGTGCCAGCAGGGAACAGGGCCCCGGGGAGCTGTTTTTT
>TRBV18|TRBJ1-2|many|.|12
CASSPGDYGYTF
TGTGCCAGCTCACCAGGGGACTATGGCTACACCTTC
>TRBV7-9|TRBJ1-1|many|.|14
CASSLSRIGTEAFF
TGTGCCAGCAGTTTGTCACGGATAGGGACTGAAGCTTTCTTT
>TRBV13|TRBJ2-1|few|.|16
CASSERQASNYNEQFF
TGTGCCAGCAGCGAAAGACAGGCCTCGAACTACAATGAGCAGTTCTTC
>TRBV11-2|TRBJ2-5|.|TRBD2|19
CASSLAFQESSGFQETQYF
TGTGCCAGCAGCTTAGCCTTCCAGGAATCTAGCGGGTTCCAAGAGACCCAGTACTTC
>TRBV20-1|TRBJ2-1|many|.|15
CSARFLGGAYNEQFF
TGCAGTGCTAGATTTTTGGGGGGGGCTTACAATGAGCAGTTCTTC
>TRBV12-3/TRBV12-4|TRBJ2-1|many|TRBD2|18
CASSLTVLSSGRSNEQFF
TGTGCCAGCAGTTTAACTGTACTATCTAGCGGGAGGTCCAATGAGCAGTTCTTC
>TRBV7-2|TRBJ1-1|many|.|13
CASSPRGVTEAFF
TGTGCCAGCAGTCCTAGGGGGGTTACTGAAGCTTTCTTT
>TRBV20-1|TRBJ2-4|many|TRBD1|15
CSASLTGLAKNIQYF
TGCAGTGCTAGCCTGACAGGGTTAGCCAAAAACATTCAGTACTTC
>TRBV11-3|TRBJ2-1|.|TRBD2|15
CASSPPGLAGYEQFF
TGTGCCAGCAGCCCCCCGGGACTAGCGGGATATGAGCAGTTCTTC
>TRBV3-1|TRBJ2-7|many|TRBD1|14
CASSLRTGKGEQYF
TGTGCCAGCAGCCTTCGGACAGGGAAAGGCGAGCAGTACTTC
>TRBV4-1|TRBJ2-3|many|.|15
CASSPQASITDTQYF
TGCGCCAGCAGCCCCCAAGCAAGCATCACAGATACGCAGTATTTT
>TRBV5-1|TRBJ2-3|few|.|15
CASREGGTRTDTQYF
TGCGCCAGCAGGGAAGGGGGGACCCGCACAGATACGCAGTATTTT
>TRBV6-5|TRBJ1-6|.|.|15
CASSLSGRGNSPLHF
TGTGCCAGCAGTTTAAGCGGCAGGGGAAATTCACCCCTCCACTTT
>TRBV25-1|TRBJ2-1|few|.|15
CASSELGGGSNEQFF
TGTGCCAGCAGTGAATTAGGGGGTGGGAGCAATGAGCAGTTCTTC
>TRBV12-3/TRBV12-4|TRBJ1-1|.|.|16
CASSWGGGGKNTEAFF
TGTGCCAGCAGTTGGGGTGGGGGAGGGAAGAACACTGAAGCTTTCTTT
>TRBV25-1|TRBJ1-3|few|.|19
CASSESRFGGKSSGNTIYF
TGTGCCAGCAGTGAATCGAGGTTCGGCGGGAAATCCTCTGGAAACACCATATATTTT
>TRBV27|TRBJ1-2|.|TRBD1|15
CASRPPGQGSYGYTF
TGTGCCAGCCGCCCCCCGGGACAGGGGTCTTATGGCTACACCTTC
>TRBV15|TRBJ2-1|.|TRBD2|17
CATSSRVSSGRRNEQFF
TGTGCCACCAGCAGTCGTGTTTCTAGCGGGAGGCGAAATGAGCAGTTCTTC
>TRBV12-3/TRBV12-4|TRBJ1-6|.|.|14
CASSSARSNSPLHF
TGTGCCAGCAGCTCTGCTAGAAGTAATTCACCCCTCCACTTT
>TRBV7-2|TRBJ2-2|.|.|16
CASRENSDLITGELFF
TGTGCCAGCAGGGAAAATTCAGACTTGATAACCGGGGAGCTGTTTTTT
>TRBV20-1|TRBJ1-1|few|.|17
CSASILGTSLLNTEAFF
TGCAGTGCTAGTATCTTAGGGACCAGCCTTCTGAACACTGAAGCTTTCTTT
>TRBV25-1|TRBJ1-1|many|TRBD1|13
CASSGTGRWTAFF
TGTGCCAGCAGCGGGACAGGGCGTTGGACGGCTTTCTTT
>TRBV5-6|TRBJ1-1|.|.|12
CASSQDPVEAFF
TGTGCCAGCAGCCAAGATCCCGTTGAAGCTTTCTTT
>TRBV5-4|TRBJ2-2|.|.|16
CASSLAAAPNTGELFF
TGTGCCAGCAGCTTGGCGGCGGCCCCGAACACCGGGGAGCTGTTTTTT
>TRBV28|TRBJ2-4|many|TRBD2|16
CASSLGTREAKNIQYF
TGTGCCAGCAGTTTGGGGACTAGGGAAGCCAAAAACATTCAGTACTTC
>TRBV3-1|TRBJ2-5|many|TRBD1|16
CASSQTGGQYQETQYF
TGTGCCAGCAGCCAAACAGGGGGACAGTACCAAGAGACCCAGTACTTC
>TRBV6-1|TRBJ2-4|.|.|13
CASSLVGKDIQYF
TGTGCCAGCAGCCTCGTGGGGAAGGACATTCAGTACTTC
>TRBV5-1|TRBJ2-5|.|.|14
CASSRRAEKETQYF
TGCGCCAGCAGTCGGAGGGCTGAAAAAGAGACCCAGTACTTC
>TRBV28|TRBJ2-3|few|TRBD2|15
CALSEAGVLTDTQYF
TGTGCCCTTAGTGAAGCGGGGGTTCTCACAGATACGCAGTATTTT
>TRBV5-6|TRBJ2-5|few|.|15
CASSSPPIMKETQYF
TGTGCCAGCAGCTCCCCGCCGATCATGAAAGAGACCCAGTACTTC
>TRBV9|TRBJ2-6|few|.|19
CASSVGGVKTIYGANVLTF
TGTGCCAGCAGCGTAGGAGGGGTTAAAACAATATATGGAGCCAACGTCCTGACTTTC
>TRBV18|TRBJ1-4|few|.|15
CASSPRRSTNEKLFF
TGTGCCAGCTCACCTCGTAGATCAACTAATGAAAAACTGTTTTTT
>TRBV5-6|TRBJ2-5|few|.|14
CASRSGQPMETQYF
TGTGCCAGCAGATCGGGGCAGCCTATGGAGACCCAGTACTTC
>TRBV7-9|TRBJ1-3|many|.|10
CASSLNTIYF
TGTGCCAGCAGCTTGAACACCATATATTTT
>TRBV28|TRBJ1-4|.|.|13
CASTDTTNEKLFF
TGTGCCAGCACGGACACAACTAATGAAAAACTGTTTTTT
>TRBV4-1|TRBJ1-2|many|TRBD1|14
CASSGGTGNYGYTF
TGCGCCAGCAGTGGAGGGACAGGGAACTATGGCTACACCTTC
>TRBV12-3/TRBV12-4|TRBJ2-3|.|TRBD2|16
CASSVRLAGGTDTQYF
TGTGCCAGCAGCGTTCGACTAGCGGGGGGCACAGATACGCAGTATTTT